This is a list of T cell receptor beta chains from one sample in a study of T cells in localized non-small cell lung cancer. Clones were sequenced by immunoSEQ multiplex PCR, and TCRdb holds only the in-frame ones, with some missing. This sample carries roughly 15,000 clones, about 85% of them seen once, and the ten largest clones take approximately 20%. Sequencing used peripheral blood, obtained before any cancer treatment. The receptor set was obtained from a male donor aged 60 or over with stage I lung adenocarcinoma. CDR3s include the opening cysteine and the closing phenylalanine or tryptophan. D genes are given only for firm matches. Only some rows state a clone size, as once, few, many or a class for expanded clones.

- TRBJ2-5 TRBD2 TRBV5-1 TGCGCCAGCAGCCTTGGGCGGGAGGGAGAGACCCAGTACTTC CASSLGREGETQYF
- TRBJ1-5 - TRBV4-3 TGCGCCAGCAGCCAAGGAAGCAATCAGCCCCAGCATTTT CASSQGSNQPQHF
- TRBJ2-1 - TRBV5-8 TGTGCCAGCAGCTTGAACAATGAGCAGTTCTTC CASSLNNEQFF
few TRBJ2-6 - TRBV19 TGTGCCAGTAGTATAGCACTCTCTGGGGCCAACGTCCTGACTTTC CASSIALSGANVLTF
few TRBJ2-2 - TRBV6-6 TGTGCCAGCAGGACGGGACAGAACACCGGGGAGCTGTTTTTT CASRTGQNTGELFF
medium-sized TRBJ2-1 TRBD2 TRBV19 TGTGCCAGTAAGTTGGCTAGCGGGAGCAATGAGCAGTTCTTC CASKLASGSNEQFF
- TRBJ2-7 - TRBV10-2 TGCGCCAGCAGTGAGGTCGGACGCTCGAGCTCCTACGAGCAGTACTTC CASSEVGRSSSYEQYF
- TRBJ2-3 TRBD1 TRBV7-2 TGTGCCAGCAGCCCCCCGGGACAGTTCTTCACAGATACGCAGTATTTT CASSPPGQFFTDTQYF
- TRBJ2-5 TRBD1 TRBV28 TGTGCCAGCAGTCAGTACCGGACAGGGGGAGAGACCCAGTACTTC CASSQYRTGGETQYF
few TRBJ2-2 - TRBV10-3 TGTGCCATCGAATTTGGCGGGGAGCTGTTTTTT CAIEFGGELFF
- TRBJ1-6 - TRBV5-1 TGCGCCAGCAGCAAGACCGGGCAGGGCAATTCACCCCTCCACTTT CASSKTGQGNSPLHF
- TRBJ1-1 - TRBV19 TGTGCCAGTAGTATAGGGTTATCCTCTGAAGCTTTCTTT CASSIGLSSEAFF
- TRBJ2-1 TRBD1 TRBV18 TGTGCCAGCTCACGACGGACAGGGAGCTCCTACAATGAGCAGTTCTTC CASSRRTGSSYNEQFF
- TRBJ1-1 - TRBV4-2 TGTGCCAGCAGCCAAGCCGCGCAGGTTAACACTGAAGCTTTCTTT CASSQAAQVNTEAFF